The sequence of this T cell receptor beta chain was determined in a study of identifying expanded T cells in peripheral blood. During the collection period, no donor immune events like infections were recorded. Produced via immunoSEQ multiplex PCR; TCRdb's table is partial and in-frame only. The data contain around 78,000 clones, about 83% of them singletons. This TCR was recovered from a person aged 18 to 75 in good health. Sequencing input: blood.

The DNA for the CDR3 is TGTGCCAGCAGCTTAGACAGGGGTAGGCTAGCGGGAGCCTACAATGAGCAGTTCTTC. This codes for CASSLDRGRLAGAYNEQFF. The chain carries TRBV7-2 and TRBJ2-1; TRBD2 matches at 10 bases. Germline V gene lookup returns CDR1 SGHTA and CDR2 FQGNSA. The ends lost 1 base at V and 2 bases at J; junction bases unmatched: 11. The CDR3 is 19 residues long.